This paragraph reports one T cell receptor (beta chain). Within the sample, other DNA sequences also encode this same CDR3. The data derive from a study of shared clonotypes between healthy human individuals. V shed 6 bases and J shed 1 base, with 12 bases lying between them. Germline V lookup: CDR1 MDHEN, CDR2 SYDVKM. This CDR3 has 14 residues. The table came from immunoSEQ multiplex PCR; TCRdb's copy has only in-frame clones and leaves some out. The sample has millions of clones, around nine tenths seen once. The chain is built from TRBV28 and TRBJ1-2, with D perhaps TRBD1 (5 bases). The sequence derives from a man aged 18 to 30 in good health. The sequenced sample consisted of naive CD4+ T cells sorted from blood. Described subset: CD45RA+ positively selected. CDR3 DNA sequence: TGTGCCAGCAGCCCCAGGGCAGTTAACTATGGCTACACCTTC. Translated, it gives CASSPRAVNYGYTF.